These 3 T cell receptor beta chains originate from one sample sequenced in a study of shared clonotypes between healthy human individuals. The table came from immunoSEQ multiplex PCR; TCRdb's copy has only in-frame clones and leaves some out. The repertoire holds some 1 million clones, with 75% as singletons. Sample: memory CD4+ T cells sorted from blood. As to subset: CD45RA-negative fraction. Receptors originate from a man between 18 and 29 years old in good health.

The gene calls are TRBV7-9 and TRBJ1-6, with a weak D call TRBD1 (6 bases). The CDR3 loop spans 18 amino acids. The ends were cut back, 5 bases at V and 10 bases at J, with 27 bases in the middle. Germline V gives CDR1 SEHNR, CDR2 FQNEAQ (reference sequence). The CDR3 reads CASSPPRGGDLSGSPLHF. DNA of the CDR3: TGTGCCAGCAGCCCCCCTAGGGGGGGGGACCTCTCGGGGTCACCCCTCCACTTT.

The table lists this clone with a count of one. The chain uses TRBV5-1 and TRBJ2-3, with D perhaps matching TRBD1 or TRBD2 (6 bases each). This CDR3 is 16 amino acids long. The germline CDR1 and CDR2 sequences are SGHRS and YFSETQ. V was clipped by 4 bases and J by 1 base, with 16 bases between them. CDR3 sequence: CASSPTVGGRTDTQYF. The CDR3 nucleotides read TGCGCCAGCAGCCCTACGGTGGGGGGCCGCACAGATACGCAGTATTTT.

This chain links TRBV15 with TRBJ2-1, with 9 bases identical to TRBD2. The CDR3 is made up of 17 amino acids. From germline, CDR1 is LNHNV and CDR2 YYDKDF (reference sequence). The V and J ends lost 1 base and 5 bases, in that order; junction bases with no gene match: 9. The CDR3 bases are TGTGCCACCAGCAGAGGGAGTAGCGGGAGAGCGGACAATGAGCAGTTCTTC. It specifies CATSRGSSGRADNEQFF.